This entry lists 21 T cell receptor beta chains sequenced from one sample in a study of T cell repertoires in cytomegalovirus infection. Which antigens these TCRs recognize remains unknown. TCRdb reanalysed the reads using MiXCR and keeps one entry per CDR3 protein. This table holds tens of thousands of distinct CDR3 sequences, 25% to 30% found once. The source material was CD8+ T cells from cultured PBMCs, sampled from culture after CMV antigen stimulation. The receptors come from a human donor in good health (CMV status not recorded). Some clones in this sample may be carry-over from other donors' samples.

The rearrangement uses TRBV6-1 and TRBJ2-3, with 9 bases matching TRBD2. Germline values: CDR1 MNHNS, CDR2 SASEGT. With V trimmed by 7 bases and J by 2 bases, 7 bases remained unmatched. The CDR3 runs 15 residues. The CDR3 spells CASTPGLANTDTQYF. In nucleotides, the CDR3 is TGTGCCAGCACCCCGGGACTAGCTAACACAGATACGCAGTATTTT.

This clonotype came up many times. The chain employs TRBV28 and TRBJ2-7, with no clear D. Trimming pared 7 bases from V and 1 base from J, leaving 11 bases between. This CDR3 comprises 13 residues. The germline V gene has CDR1 MDHEN and CDR2 SYDVKM. CDR3 residues: CASTLDGSYEQYF. The CDR3 DNA is TGTGCCAGCACCCTGGACGGATCCTACGAGCAGTACTTC.

The V gene is TRBV4-1, the J gene TRBJ2-1; TRBD1 aligns across 9 bases. CDR3 size: 17 residues. The J segment lost 5 bases and the V segment lost 0 bases, leaving 8 bases of the junction unmatched. Germline values: CDR1 MGHRA, CDR2 YSYEKL. CDR3: CASSQDYPGQGNNEQFF. The CDR3 nucleotides read TGCGCCAGCAGCCAAGACTATCCAGGACAGGGGAACAATGAGCAGTTCTTC.

This chain connects TRBV27 to TRBJ1-1; D ambiguous. The V end lost 3 bases, the J end lost 0 bases, and 11 bases lay between the germline ends. CDR1 and CDR2 from the germline V gene are MNHEY and SMNVEV (reference sequence). The CDR3 extends over 15 amino acids. The chain's CDR3 is CASSFRGAVNTEAFF. The DNA for the CDR3 is TGTGCCAGCAGTTTCCGGGGAGCGGTGAACACTGAAGCTTTCTTT.

The rearrangement uses TRBV6-2 or TRBV6-3 and TRBJ2-2, with D unclear. CDR1 MNHEY and CDR2 SVGEGT come from the germline V gene. Deletions cut 8 bases from V and 6 bases from J, with 10 bases between. The CDR3 runs 12 residues. CDR3 in amino acids: CASACSSGELFF. Written as DNA, the CDR3 is TGTGCCAGCGCTTGCTCCTCCGGGGAGCTGTTTTTT.

In its sample, this clonotype was seen many times. The chain links TRBV6-2 or TRBV6-3 to TRBJ2-3, with 9 bases matching TRBD2. CDR1 is MNHEY and CDR2 is SVGEGT in the germline V gene. The CDR3 covers 17 residues. The V gene end was trimmed by 0 bases and the J gene end by 0 bases; junction bases not matched to a gene: 4. The CDR3: CASSYSVTSGSTDTQYF. CDR3 bases: TGTGCCAGCAGTTACTCTGTGACTAGCGGTAGCACAGATACGCAGTATTTT.

The gene calls are TRBV3-1 and TRBJ1-1; tentative D call: TRBD1 (5 bases). V gave up 0 bases and J gave up 0 bases, with 14 bases separating them. Per the germline V gene, CDR1 is LGHDT and CDR2 is YNNKEL (reference sequence). The CDR3 spans 17 residues. This CDR3 is CASSQDLGGSLNTEAFF. CDR3 in DNA: TGTGCCAGCAGCCAAGATCTTGGGGGGTCTCTGAACACTGAAGCTTTCTTT.

This chain links TRBV18 with TRBJ1-1; 7 nucleotides agree with TRBD1. V was pared by 1 base and J by 2 bases, with 4 bases of the junction left unmatched. This CDR3 has 15 residues. Germline V gene lookup returns CDR1 KGHSH and CDR2 LQKENI. For the CDR3, the DNA is TGTGCCAGCTCACCACAGGGGGCTCTAAACACTGAAGCTTTCTTT. Protein sequence: CASSPQGALNTEAFF.

The genes are TRBV7-6 and TRBJ2-2; D not resolved. The CDR3 has 14 amino acids. V was clipped by 5 bases and J by 8 bases, with 15 bases between them. Looked up from germline, CDR1 is SGHVS and CDR2 is FNYEAQ. The CDR3, as DNA: TGTGCCAGCAGCCCCGAACTCGGTGGGGGGGAGCTGTTTTTT. This gives the protein CASSPELGGGELFF.

This clonotype showed up just a few times. This rearrangement joins TRBV11-2 to TRBJ2-1; D is ambiguous. Per the germline V gene, CDR1 is SGHAT and CDR2 is FQNNGV. The length of the CDR3 is 16 residues. Trimming shortened V by 4 bases and J by 1 base, and 14 bases separated the two germline ends. As DNA, the CDR3 is TGTGCCAGCAGCTCTCGGGTAGAAGCTTCCTACAATGAGCAGTTCTTC. Its translation: CASSSRVEASYNEQFF. The full variable domain, completed using reference TRBV11-2 and TRBJ2-1, is EAGVAQSPRYKIIEKRQSVAFWCNPISGHATLYWYQQILGQGPKLLIQFQNNGVVDDSQLPKDRFSAERLKGVDSTLKIQPAKLEDSAVYLCASSSRVEASYNEQFFGPGTRLTVL.

The chain is built from TRBV11-2 and TRBJ2-7; 8 nucleotides line up with TRBD2. Germline V gene lookup returns CDR1 SGHAT and CDR2 FQNNGV. The CDR3 loop spans 15 amino acids. V was pared by 0 bases and J by 4 bases, with 5 bases of the junction left unmatched. The CDR3 loop is CASSLEYREGYEQYF. The CDR3 DNA is TGTGCCAGCAGCTTAGAGTATCGGGAGGGGTACGAGCAGTACTTC.

The chain links TRBV7-9 to TRBJ1-2; TRBD1 matches 7 bases. The germline V gene encodes CDR1 SEHNR and CDR2 FQNEAQ (reference sequence). This CDR3 comprises 13 residues. Losses at the gene ends were 4 bases for V and 8 bases for J; bases not matched to a gene: 7. The CDR3 nucleotides read TGTGCCAGCAGCTCAACGACAGGGCGAGGCTACACCTTC. This codes for CASSSTTGRGYTF.

This clonotype was seen repeatedly, ten times or more. This chain links TRBV28 with TRBJ1-6; the D gene is possibly TRBD1 (5 bases). Between the trimmed V and J ends, which lost 2 bases and 11 bases, there was a span of 13 bases. The CDR3 has 14 residues. Germline V gives CDR1 MDHEN, CDR2 SYDVKM. CDR3 region: CASSLPGSRAPLHF. CDR3 DNA sequence: TGTGCCAGCAGTTTACCCGGGTCCAGGGCACCCCTCCACTTT.

This clonotype was picked up a small number of times. J is TRBJ1-5 and V is TRBV9; D unresolved. CDR3 length equals 12 residues. The V end lost 3 bases, the J end lost 2 bases, and 3 bases lay between the germline ends. Germline V gene sequence: CDR1 SGDLS, CDR2 YYNGEE. The CDR3 DNA reads as TGTGCCAGCAGCGACGGCAATCAGCCCCAGCATTTT. It encodes CASSDGNQPQHF.

A few counts support this clonotype. The chain has TRBV3-1 and TRBJ1-4; TRBD1 might be the D (5 bases). The ends were cut back, 0 bases at V and 0 bases at J, with 8 bases in the middle. CDR3 length: 16 amino acids. Germline-derived CDR1 and CDR2 are LGHDT and YNNKEL (reference sequence). CDR3 DNA sequence: TGTGCCAGCAGCCAAGATGGGGCAGCAACTAATGAAAAACTGTTTTTT. This codes for CASSQDGAATNEKLFF.

This clonotype was counted many times. The V gene is TRBV7-9, the J gene TRBJ2-7; D perhaps matches TRBD2 (6 bases). This CDR3 spans 13 amino acids. V was pared by 4 bases and J by 7 bases, with 14 bases between. CDR1 is SEHNR, CDR2 FQNEAQ, per germline (reference sequence). The CDR3 coding sequence is TGTGCCAGCAGCTCGCAGTTGGGAGGAGAGCAGTACTTC. Amino acids: CASSSQLGGEQYF.

This chain connects TRBV7-9 to TRBJ1-1; D is possibly TRBD1 (5 bases). This CDR3 is 16 amino acids long. V lost 5 bases, J lost 6 bases, and 22 bases lay in between. Looked up from germline, CDR1 is SEHNR and CDR2 is FQNEAQ (reference sequence). CDR3 amino acids: CASSPSSPGLSPEAFF. CDR3 DNA sequence: TGTGCCAGCAGCCCCTCGTCCCCAGGGCTCTCGCCTGAAGCTTTCTTT. Together with reference TRBV7-9 and TRBJ1-1, the CDR3 gives the full variable domain: DTGVSQNPRHKITKRGQNVTFRCDPISEHNRLYWYRQTLGQGPEFLTYFQNEAQLEKSRLLSDRFSAERPKGSFSTLEIQRTEQGDSAMYLCASSPSSPGLSPEAFFGQGTRLTVV.

This clonotype was recorded at least ten times. The chain joins TRBV24-1 to TRBJ1-2; 7 nucleotides line up with TRBD1. Germline values: CDR1 KGHDR, CDR2 SFDVKD. The CDR3 is 14 residues long. Trimming took 4 bases from V and 6 from J; bases not matched to a gene: 7. CDR3 bases: TGTGCCACCAGTGACCCCGGGACAGCAAATGGCTACACCTTC. This encodes CATSDPGTANGYTF.

The chain links TRBV13 to TRBJ2-7, with TRBD1 identical over 7 bases. V lost 4 bases to trimming and J lost 0 bases; unmatched junction nucleotides: 15. Germline values: CDR1 PRHDT, CDR2 FYEKMQ (reference sequence). The length of the CDR3 is 18 residues. The CDR3 DNA sequence: TGTGCCAGCAGCTCCAGCCCCGGACAGGCCCCAAGCTCCTACGAGCAGTACTTC. The encoded protein is CASSSSPGQAPSSYEQYF.

This clonotype occurred many times. The CDR3 loop is CASSFGTSGREDTQYF. Here the CDR3 DNA reads TGTGCCAGCAGCTTTGGGACTAGCGGGAGGGAGGATACGCAGTATTTT. The chain is built from TRBV7-8 and TRBJ2-3, with TRBD2 matching over 16 bases. J lost 6 bases, V lost 3 bases, and 3 bases had no gene match. This CDR3 is built from 16 residues. Germline V gives CDR1 SGHVS, CDR2 FQNEAQ. Full variable domain (missing parts from reference TRBV7-8 and TRBJ2-3): GAGVSQSPRYKVAKRGQDVALRCDPISGHVSLFWYQQALGQGPEFLTYFQNEAQLDKSGLPSDRFFAERPEGSVSTLKIQRTQQEDSAVYLCASSFGTSGREDTQYFGPGTRLTVL.

This clonotype came up many times. The rearrangement uses TRBV6-1 and TRBJ1-1; 7 bases agree with TRBD1. The CDR3 is 16 residues long. The V and J ends lost 7 bases and 2 bases, in that order; junction bases with no gene match: 13. Germline lookup yields CDR1 MNHNS and CDR2 SASEGT. CDR3: CASTPRPGQLNTEAFF. The CDR3 nucleotides read TGTGCCAGCACCCCCCGACCGGGACAGCTTAACACTGAAGCTTTCTTT.